This entry lists 28 T cell receptor beta chains sequenced from one sample in a study of blood T cell repertoires in COVID-19. TCRdb keeps only in-frame clones here, not all; method: immunoSEQ multiplex PCR. Counted here are approximately 200,000 clones, approximately 89% occurring once; the ten biggest clones make up 2% to 2.5%. Sequencing was done on a sample of PBMCs or T cells enriched from blood (not recorded which). The receptors shown here come from a woman aged 35 to 49 with acute COVID-19.

The chain links TRBV5-1 to TRBJ2-7; D perhaps matches TRBD2 (5 bases). Trimming pared 2 bases from V and 3 bases from J, leaving 12 bases between. CDR1 is SGHRS, CDR2 YFSETQ, per germline. CDR3 length equals 14 residues. CDR3 in DNA: TGCGCCAGCAGCTTAAACGGACTTGGCTACGAGCAGTACTTC. As protein: CASSLNGLGYEQYF. Supplemented by reference TRBV5-1 and TRBJ2-7, the full variable domain reads KAGVTQTPRYLIKTRGQQVTLSCSPISGHRSVSWYQQTPGQGLQFLFEYFSETQRNKGNFPGRFSGRQFSNSRSEMNVSTLELGDSALYLCASSLNGLGYEQYFGPGTRLTVT.

The chain recombines TRBV20-1 with TRBJ2-1; D is unresolved. Looked up from germline, CDR1 is DFQATT and CDR2 is SNEGSKA (reference sequence). This CDR3 is built from 14 residues. Trimming pared 3 bases from V and 0 bases from J, leaving 9 bases between. The DNA for the CDR3 is TGCAGTGCTAGTTATCGTCGCTCCTACAATGAGCAGTTCTTC. Protein product: CSASYRRSYNEQFF.

The chain combines TRBV7-6 with TRBJ2-1; TRBD2 aligns across 11 bases. CDR3 length equals 19 residues. V shed 3 bases and J 6 bases; nucleotides not matched to a gene: 16. Germline V gene lookup returns CDR1 SGHVS and CDR2 FNYEAQ. CDR3 residues: CASSFPKGGSGRAGNEQFF. DNA for the CDR3: TGTGCCAGCAGCTTTCCCAAGGGGGGTAGCGGGAGGGCCGGCAATGAGCAGTTCTTC. The full variable domain, completed using reference TRBV7-6 and TRBJ2-1, is GAGVSQSPRYKVTKRGQDVALRCDPISGHVSLYWYRQALGQGPEFLTYFNYEAQQDKSGLPNDRFSAERPEGSISTLTIQRTEQRDSAMYRCASSFPKGGSGRAGNEQFFGPGTRLTVL.

The chain employs TRBV4-1 and TRBJ2-2, with 9 bases aligning to TRBD1. The J segment lost 4 bases and the V segment lost 1 base, leaving 7 bases of the junction unmatched. Per germline, CDR1 MGHRA and CDR2 YSYEKL. This CDR3 comprises 17 residues. The DNA for the CDR3 is TGCGCCAGCAGCCAAGCGGAACAGGGGGCAGGCACCGGGGAGCTGTTTTTT. Its translation: CASSQAEQGAGTGELFF.

This clone was recorded only once. This rearrangement joins TRBV19 to TRBJ2-1; D ambiguous. With 4 bases removed from V and 3 bases from J, the gap between germline ends came to 7 bases. This CDR3 is built from 13 residues. Per germline, CDR1 LNHDA and CDR2 SQIVND (reference sequence). CDR3 region: CASSKQYYNEQFF. The CDR3 coding sequence is TGTGCCAGTAGTAAACAGTACTACAATGAGCAGTTCTTC.

J is TRBJ2-5 and V is TRBV7-2, with TRBD2 identical over 7 bases. CDR1 and CDR2 (germline): SGHTA, FQGNSA. The CDR3 is 18 residues long. J was trimmed by 0 bases and V by 1 base; bases with no gene match: 11. This CDR3 reads CASSLGYMSGANQETQYF. DNA for the CDR3: TGTGCCAGCAGCTTAGGATATATGAGCGGGGCGAACCAAGAGACCCAGTACTTC.

The chain uses TRBV4-1 and TRBJ2-1; D uncertain. In germline, CDR1 is MGHRA, CDR2 YSYEKL. Between the trimmed V and J ends, which lost 1 base and 8 bases, there was a span of 9 bases. The CDR3 is 13 residues long. CDR3 region: CASSQGLVDEQFF. For the CDR3, the DNA is TGCGCCAGCAGCCAAGGGCTGGTCGATGAGCAGTTCTTC.

The chain uses TRBV4-2 and TRBJ2-1; 10 bases agree with TRBD2. After removal of 2 bases from V and 9 bases from J, the junction contained 10 bases not matched to a gene. This CDR3 has 16 amino acids. CDR1 and CDR2 (germline): LGHNA, YNFKEQ. The CDR3 loop reads CASSQKSGRATGEQFF. DNA for the CDR3: TGTGCCAGCAGCCAAAAGAGCGGGAGGGCCACGGGTGAGCAGTTCTTC.

The J gene is TRBJ2-3, the V gene TRBV5-1, with 11 bases lining up with TRBD2. This CDR3 is built from 19 residues. The J segment lost 0 bases and the V segment lost 4 bases, leaving 13 bases of the junction unmatched. CDR1 and CDR2 from the germline V gene are SGHRS and YFSETQ. The CDR3 sequence: CASSNLVTSGTSSTDTQYF. DNA of the CDR3: TGCGCCAGCAGCAATTTGGTGACTAGCGGGACGTCTAGCACAGATACGCAGTATTTT.

The CDR3 sequence: CASSPEAADTQYF. CDR3 bases: TGTGCCAGCAGCCCGGAAGCGGCAGATACGCAGTATTTT. This chain links TRBV7-3 with TRBJ2-3; tentative D call: TRBD2 (5 bases). CDR1 and CDR2 (germline): SGHTA, FQGTGA. V was pared by 5 bases and J by 4 bases, with 10 bases between. The CDR3 length is 13 residues.

This clone was counted many times. The chain links TRBV30 to TRBJ2-3; D gene uncertain. Germline V gene lookup returns CDR1 GTSNPN and CDR2 SVGIG (reference sequence). The CDR3 sequence is 14 residues long. Trimming cost V 1 base and J 1 base, with 9 bases left between them. This CDR3 reads CAWSDLERTDTQYF. In DNA, the CDR3 is TGTGCCTGGAGTGATCTGGAGCGCACAGATACGCAGTATTTT.

The chain uses TRBV30 and TRBJ2-7; D ambiguous. The CDR3 sequence is 14 residues long. Trimming took off 7 bases at V and 1 base at J, with 17 bases between the two ends. Germline CDR1 GTSNPN, CDR2 SVGIG (reference sequence). The CDR3 coding sequence is TGTGCCTCCCGCCCGAGCGCGGTTTCCTACGAGCAGTACTTC. Protein: CASRPSAVSYEQYF. The variable domain in full, with the rest retrieved from reference TRBV30 and TRBJ2-7, is SQTIHQWPATLVQPVGSPLSLECTVEGTSNPNLYWYRQAAGRGLQLLFYSVGIGQISSEVPQNLSASRPQDRQFILSSKKLLLSDSGFYLCASRPSAVSYEQYFGPGTRLTVT.

The genes are TRBV7-3 and TRBJ2-5; the D gene is possibly TRBD1 (5 bases). V was clipped by 1 base and J by 1 base, with 10 bases between them. There are 15 residues in the CDR3. Germline-derived CDR1 and CDR2 are SGHTA and FQGTGA. The CDR3 DNA is TGTGCCAGCAGCTTAAATCAGGGCTCCCAAGAGACCCAGTACTTC. Its protein is CASSLNQGSQETQYF.

The chain combines TRBV12-5 with TRBJ2-1, with 13 bases fitting TRBD2. This CDR3 is built from 15 residues. V lost 5 bases to trimming and J lost 6 bases; unmatched junction nucleotides: 4. The V gene's germline CDR1 is LGHNT and CDR2 FRNRAP. This CDR3 reads CASGTTSGGGNEQFF. As DNA, the CDR3 is TGTGCTAGTGGTACAACTAGCGGGGGGGGCAATGAGCAGTTCTTC.

The chain joins TRBV4-1 to TRBJ1-3, with D perhaps TRBD1 (6 bases). Germline CDR1 MGHRA, CDR2 YSYEKL. This CDR3 has 16 residues. Trimming shortened V by 4 bases and J by 0 bases, and 13 bases separated the two germline ends. CDR3 protein: CASSLGQPISGNTIYF. Here the CDR3 DNA reads TGCGCCAGCAGCCTCGGACAGCCTATCTCTGGAAACACCATATATTTT.

This clone was seen only once. The chain has TRBV5-1 and TRBJ2-7; TRBD2 matches at 7 bases. The CDR3 runs to 13 residues. Unmatched junction bases numbered 4, after V lost 5 bases and J lost 2 bases. Germline V lookup: CDR1 SGHRS, CDR2 YFSETQ. CDR3 sequence: CASSVTSPYEQYF. In DNA, the CDR3 is TGCGCCAGCAGTGTGACTAGCCCCTACGAGCAGTACTTC.

This sequence joins TRBV18 and TRBJ2-5; D is unclear. The CDR3 totals 15 residues. Per germline, CDR1 KGHSH and CDR2 LQKENI. V dropped 1 base and J dropped 4 bases, with 13 bases sitting between them. For the CDR3, the DNA is TGTGCCAGCTCACCACGCGAGGATATCCCAGAGACCCAGTACTTC. This codes for CASSPREDIPETQYF.

This clone appeared a few times. V is TRBV7-9 and J is TRBJ2-1; 9 bases are a match to TRBD1. The CDR3 is made up of 17 amino acids. Looked up from germline, CDR1 is SEHNR and CDR2 is FQNEAQ (reference sequence). Trimming removed 5 bases from V and 2 bases from J; junction bases left unmatched: 10. Written as DNA, the CDR3 is TGTGCCAGCAGCCTAGGTGTAGGACAGGGGACCTACAATGAGCAGTTCTTC. As protein: CASSLGVGQGTYNEQFF.

Of note for this clone: Since a much larger clone is just one base distant, this may be a read error. This chain joins TRBV6-5 and TRBJ1-2; 8 bases match TRBD1. The CDR3 contains 13 residues. With 6 bases clipped from V and 2 bases from J, the junction kept 2 bases outside the gene matches. CDR1 is MNHEY, CDR2 SVGAGI, per germline. For the CDR3, the DNA is TGTGCCAGCAGCCGGGACAGGAACTATGGCTACACCTTC. Its protein product is CASSRDRNYGYTF.

The rearrangement uses TRBV5-1 and TRBJ2-3; 7 bases line up with TRBD2. This CDR3 has 14 residues. Germline CDR1 reads SGHRS; CDR2 reads YFSETQ. J gave up 4 bases and V 6 bases, and 8 bases lay outside the gene matches. The DNA for the CDR3 is TGCGCCAGCACGCGGGAGAGCAGGGCAGATACGCAGTATTTT. Its protein product is CASTRESRADTQYF.

This clone was seen more than once but under ten times. V usage is TRBV7-2 and J usage is TRBJ1-2, with TRBD1 matching over 8 bases. This CDR3 is built from 13 residues. Trimming at V came to 4 bases and at J to 5 bases, leaving 3 bases not matched to a gene. Germline V gene data show CDR1 as SGHTA and CDR2 as FQGNSA. The CDR3 here is CASSYTGGYGYTF. Here the CDR3 DNA reads TGTGCCAGCAGCTACACAGGGGGATATGGCTACACCTTC. The entire variable domain, with the rest obtained from reference TRBV7-2 and TRBJ1-2, is as follows: GAGVSQSPSNKVTEKGKDVELRCDPISGHTALYWYRQSLGQGLEFLIYFQGNSAPDKSGLPSDRFSAERTGGSVSTLTIQRTQQEDSAVYLCASSYTGGYGYTFGSGTRLTVV.

CDR3 sequence: CASSFILTVVRQPQHF. In nucleotides, the CDR3 is TGTGCCAGCAGCTTTATTTTGACAGTGGTTCGTCAGCCCCAGCATTTT. The chain is built from TRBV7-9 and TRBJ1-5; D possibly corresponds to TRBD1 (5 bases). The germline gives CDR1 SEHNR, CDR2 FQNEAQ (reference sequence). V was cut by 3 bases and J by 6 bases, with 18 bases left in between. This CDR3 has 16 amino acids.

CDR3 protein: CASSFGLAGVVSSYEQYF. The CDR3 DNA is TGTGCCAGCAGCTTTGGATTAGCGGGGGTTGTAAGCTCCTACGAGCAGTACTTC. The chain employs TRBV5-6 and TRBJ2-7, with 9 bases identical to TRBD2. This CDR3 has 18 amino acids. Trimming at V came to 2 bases and at J to 0 bases, leaving 12 bases not matched to a gene. CDR1 and CDR2 (germline): SGHDT, YYEEEE.

J is TRBJ1-5 and V is TRBV6-1, with 9 positions matching TRBD1. V dropped 3 bases and J dropped 1; count of bases not matched to a gene: 10. The CDR3 contains 18 residues. Germline CDR1 reads MNHNS; CDR2 reads SASEGT. CDR3 bases: TGTGCCAGCAGTGAGGGGGGACAGGGTTGGGGCAGCAATCAGCCCCAGCATTTT. Residues: CASSEGGQGWGSNQPQHF.

CDR3 coding DNA: TGTGCCTGGGGGAAGAAAAGCGGGTACTACGAGCAGTACTTC. It translates to CAWGKKSGYYEQYF. The V and J genes are TRBV30 and TRBJ2-7, with D maybe TRBD2 (6 bases). The CDR3 sequence is 14 residues long. The V gene lost 5 bases and the J gene lost 3 bases, with 17 bases spanning the gap. Per the germline V gene, CDR1 is GTSNPN and CDR2 is SVGIG (reference sequence).

This clone has just one count. The chain employs TRBV29-1 and TRBJ2-4; D gene ambiguous. The CDR3 has 13 residues. Germline values: CDR1 SQVTM, CDR2 ANQGSEA. V was trimmed by 1 base and J by 3 bases, leaving 7 bases between them. CDR3 loop: CSVEGDYKNIQYF. The CDR3 coding sequence is TGCAGCGTTGAAGGAGATTACAAAAACATTCAGTACTTC.

J is TRBJ1-5 and V is TRBV18; tentatively, D is TRBD1 (6 bases). The CDR3 length is 15 residues. Germline V gene sequence: CDR1 KGHSH, CDR2 LQKENI. Trimming took off 3 bases at V and 2 bases at J, with 11 bases between the two ends. CDR3 DNA sequence: TGTGCCAGCTCACCTACAGGGTGGGGCAATCAGCCCCAGCATTTT. Its protein product is CASSPTGWGNQPQHF. The complete variable domain, with remaining parts taken from reference TRBV18 and TRBJ1-5, reads NAGVMQNPRHLVRRRGQEARLRCSPMKGHSHVYWYRQLPEEGLKFMVYLQKENIIDESGMPKERFSAEFPKEGPSILRIQQVVRGDSAAYFCASSPTGWGNQPQHFGDGTRLSIL.

The chain carries TRBV10-3 and TRBJ2-3; TRBD2 agrees at 14 bases. The germline gives CDR1 ENHRY, CDR2 SYGVKD. This CDR3 spans 16 amino acids. The ends lost 3 bases at V and 4 bases at J; junction bases unmatched: 3. The CDR3 DNA reads as TGTGCCATCAGTGATGGGACTAGCGGGAGTTCAGATACGCAGTATTTT. Translating it yields CAISDGTSGSSDTQYF.